These T cell receptor beta chains were read from a single sample in a study of cytomegalovirus exposure and HLA in healthy donors. Profiling relied on immunoSEQ multiplex PCR, and the TCRdb table lists in-frame clones only, not all of them. The sample includes more than 200,000 clones, under 90% of them seen just once. Sequencing was carried out using PBMCs. The receptors stem from a human donor in good health. Both conserved end residues are trimmed from each CDR3. D genes are given only for firm matches.

TRBJ2-5 TRBD2 TRBV30 AWSEERGTYQETQY
TRBJ1-1 - TRBV28 ASSFYSSNTEAF
TRBJ2-3 - TRBV4-3 ASSQERFDTQY
TRBJ1-6 - TRBV2 ASSERPDNSPLH
TRBJ2-2 - TRBV2 ASRREGKGGELF
TRBJ2-7 TRBD1 TRBV7-9 ASSLAGTAYEQY
TRBJ1-2 - TRBV4-1 ASSQTTGFGYGYT
TRBJ1-2 TRBD1 TRBV6-1 ASSPRTGYGYT
TRBJ1-2 - TRBV7-2 ASSSPTGRYGYT
TRBJ2-1 TRBD2 TRBV10-1 ASSPTGSGSYNEQF
TRBJ2-2 - TRBV6-6 ASSYETSIGGELF
TRBJ2-5 TRBD2 TRBV7-2 ASSLFAGGVETQY
TRBJ2-4 - TRBV10-2 ASAISRNIQY
TRBJ2-2 TRBD2 TRBV19 ASSIPDSGRPNTGELF
TRBJ2-1 TRBD2 TRBV5-1 ASSLEGRLAGGNEQF
TRBJ2-1 TRBD2 TRBV9 ASSGPGLGAYNEQF
TRBJ1-1 TRBD1 TRBV10-3 AIRGDRGDTEAF
TRBJ2-3 - TRBV27 ASSLSGTDTQY
TRBJ2-2 TRBD2 TRBV9 ANPPPKRESTGELF
TRBJ2-7 - TRBV2 ASSESTYEQY
TRBJ1-1 TRBD1 TRBV2 ASRGEQGAEAF